This passage covers 8 T cell receptor beta chains from one sample sequenced in a study of shared T cell receptors in the human thymus. Assay used: immunoSEQ multiplex PCR; TCRdb lists only in-frame clones, some missing. The sample includes 500,000 to 750,000 clones, roughly 90% of them seen just once. The data also belong to a second study, concerning human thymus T cells.

Sequencing was done on a sample of thymocytes. These receptor sequences come from a boy less than two years old with a congenital heart defect.

V usage is TRBV6-5 and J usage is TRBJ2-1; 8 bases line up with TRBD2. The CDR3 loop spans 13 amino acids. Germline V gene data show CDR1 as MNHEY and CDR2 as SVGAGI. Trimming cost V 8 bases and J 2 bases; bases outside gene matches: 2. The CDR3 DNA is TGTGCCAGCGCCGGGAGGGCCTACAATGAGCAGTTCTTC. This codes for CASAGRAYNEQFF.

The chain is built from TRBV7-9 and TRBJ1-2, with 8 bases that match TRBD1. The CDR3 consists of 13 residues. In germline, CDR1 is SEHNR, CDR2 FQNEAQ (reference sequence). Losses at the gene ends were 2 bases for V and 8 bases for J; bases not matched to a gene: 4. CDR3 protein: CASSLSQGDGYTF. The CDR3 DNA is TGTGCCAGCAGCTTATCACAGGGGGACGGCTACACCTTC.

V and J are TRBV7-2 and TRBJ2-3; no firm D call. The CDR3 spans 15 residues. The V and J ends lost 5 bases and 5 bases respectively, with 17 bases between them. Per the germline V gene, CDR1 is SGHTA and CDR2 is FQGNSA. DNA of the CDR3: TGTGCCAGCAGCCCCGAAGAGCCTTCCGGAGATACGCAGTATTTT. This encodes CASSPEEPSGDTQYF.

This sequence joins TRBV5-1 and TRBJ1-1, with D uncertain. CDR3 length: 14 amino acids. Germline V lookup: CDR1 SGHRS, CDR2 YFSETQ. The V end was cut by 3 bases, the J end by 5 bases, with 14 bases between. CDR3 protein: CASSSEWLWTEAFF. In DNA, the CDR3 is TGCGCCAGCAGCTCGGAGTGGTTATGGACTGAAGCTTTCTTT. Supplemented by reference TRBV5-1 and TRBJ1-1, the full variable domain reads KAGVTQTPRYLIKTRGQQVTLSCSPISGHRSVSWYQQTPGQGLQFLFEYFSETQRNKGNFPGRFSGRQFSNSRSEMNVSTLELGDSALYLCASSSEWLWTEAFFGQGTRLTVV.

The sample holds one count of this clone. The chain employs TRBV6-1 and TRBJ2-7; TRBD1 is a possible D gene (6 bases). The CDR3 is made up of 17 amino acids. Germline V gene data show CDR1 as MNHNS and CDR2 as SASEGT. Trimming shortened V by 4 bases and J by 0 bases, and 19 bases separated the two germline ends. CDR3: CASSVRSQDSRSYEQYF. In DNA, the CDR3 is TGTGCCAGCAGTGTCCGTTCCCAGGACAGCCGCTCCTACGAGCAGTACTTC.

The chain carries TRBV6-1 and TRBJ2-5; 9 positions match TRBD1. J lost 5 bases, V lost 6 bases, and 4 bases had no gene match. Germline lookup yields CDR1 MNHNS and CDR2 SASEGT. This CDR3 has 13 residues. The CDR3 DNA sequence: TGTGCCAGCAGAGGGGACAGGGCGGAGACCCAGTACTTC. Amino acid sequence: CASRGDRAETQYF.

The gene calls are TRBV7-8 and TRBJ2-7, with 9 bases matching TRBD1. The germline V gene encodes CDR1 SGHVS and CDR2 FQNEAQ. The CDR3 loop spans 16 amino acids. V dropped 5 bases and J dropped 5; count of bases not matched to a gene: 13. This chain's CDR3 is CASSTRYGTGKHEQYF. The DNA of the CDR3 is TGTGCCAGCAGCACCCGTTACGGGACAGGGAAACACGAGCAGTACTTC.

V usage is TRBV11-2 and J usage is TRBJ2-7, with 7 bases identical to TRBD2. This CDR3 is 16 amino acids long. Germline V lookup: CDR1 SGHAT, CDR2 FQNNGV. Losses at the gene ends were 0 bases for V and 0 bases for J; bases not matched to a gene: 5. The CDR3 coding sequence is TGTGCCAGCAGCTTAGAATCTGAGCGGGGCTCCTACGAGCAGTACTTC. Protein sequence: CASSLESERGSYEQYF.